The TCR beta chain under discussion was sequenced for a study of the immune and genomic landscape of osteosarcoma. The protocol was immunoSEQ multiplex PCR, while the TCRdb copy is restricted to in-frame clones and leaves out a portion. Here the sample spans roughly 5,100 clones, 70% to 85% being singletons. Study-wide results and caveats: Reference clonality came from outside normal skin and healthy blood, not matched tissue. Productive clonality was low overall, averaging roughly 0.1, maximum more than 0.29. About 5 repertoires, each under 100 clonotypes, were dominated by one hyperexpanded clone.

The CDR3 has 13 residues. V was clipped by 1 base and J by 6 bases, with 7 bases between them. CDR1 and CDR2 (germline): LGHNA, YSLEER. Osteosarcoma specimens were post-treatment primary, local recurrence and metastasis tumors from poor-prognosis patients. With respect to this clone: Its specificity is unknown.

Sequenced sample: osteosarcoma tumor tissue from the lung. The clonotype was recovered from a human donor with osteosarcoma. The chain employs TRBV4-3 and TRBJ2-4; D gene ambiguous. The CDR3 DNA sequence: TGCGCCAGCAGCCAAGGGGTGGGAAACATTCAGTACTTC. Translating gives CASSQGVGNIQYF.